This T cell receptor beta chain was found in a study of T-cell memory formation after mild COVID-19. One entry per CDR3 protein results from TCRdb running MiXCR on the 5' RACE reads. The sample contains approximately 250,000 distinct CDR3 sequences, around 16% of which appear only once. Per the germline V gene, CDR1 is LGHNA and CDR2 is YNFKEQ. V was clipped by 1 base and J by 2 bases; unmatched bases: 9. The length of the CDR3 is 17 residues. The chain is built from TRBV4-2 and TRBJ2-5, with 8 positions matching TRBD2. Input material: PBMCs or a T cell subset sorted from them (not recorded which). The sequence derives from a man aged 18 to 35 who had mild COVID-19 (a few samples of this study predate the infection). Cell type and time point are not known. CDR3 region: CASSQGASGGSQETQYF. CDR3 DNA sequence: TGTGCCAGCAGCCAAGGTGCCAGCGGGGGATCACAAGAGACCCAGTACTTC.